This T cell receptor (beta chain) was sequenced for a study of blood T cells in healthy people across ages. For the study at large: T cells yielded about one barcoded beta molecule per two cells through template switching.

This clonotype was detected many times. Its antigen is not known. The germline V and J ends were trimmed by 3 bases and 1 base, with 19 bases remaining between them. The CDR3 extends over 17 amino acids. The germline V gene encodes CDR1 SQVTM and CDR2 ANQGSEA. Study results and limitations: Strong correlation existed between TCR beta diversity and naive T cell percentage.

A sample-barcoded 5' primer and a J-beta primer mix were used in a second PCR of roughly 7 to 11 cycles. TCRdb re-analysed the 5' RACE reads in MiXCR, keeping a single row per CDR3 protein. Of more than 750,000 distinct CDR3 sequences in the sample, 25% to 30% were seen once. The same sample was also used in a study of T cells of mothers and their children. This second study notes: The TCR beta CDR3 read count exceeded 9.5 million for each mother and was approximately 3 million for each child. A slight, non-significant increase in overlap was found for related mother-child pairs relative to unrelated pairs.

The source material was blood. This receptor was obtained from a woman between 35 and 50 years old in good health. The rearrangement joins TRBV29-1 to TRBJ2-1; a possible D gene is TRBD2 (6 bases). The CDR3 spells CSVEGSYGGISYNEQFF. DNA for the CDR3: TGCAGCGTTGAGGGGAGTTACGGGGGAATTTCCTACAATGAGCAGTTCTTC.